The 17 T cell receptor beta chains below come from one sample, sequenced in a study of shared clonotypes between healthy human individuals. Some clones are missing from TCRdb's copy, which holds only in-frame ones; the method was immunoSEQ multiplex PCR. This table has more than 450,000 clones, 79% appearing once. The material sequenced was PBMCs. The receptors come from a woman in her forties in good health. Some clones in this sample may be carry-over from other donors' samples.

The CDR3 DNA reads TGCGCCAGCAGCTTGGCTGGCGGGAGTGGGTACAATGAGCAGTTCTTC. The encoded protein is CASSLAGGSGYNEQFF. The chain has TRBV5-1 and TRBJ2-1, with 7 bases fitting TRBD2. The CDR3 sequence is 16 residues long. CDR1 is SGHRS, CDR2 YFSETQ, per germline. Trimming removed 0 bases from V and 4 bases from J; junction bases left unmatched: 7.

The chain carries TRBV11-3 and TRBJ2-3; possibly TRBD1 or TRBD2 for D (6 bases each). This CDR3 contains 15 residues. Germline values: CDR1 SGHNT, CDR2 YENEEA. V shed 1 base and J shed 1 base, with 9 bases lying between them. The CDR3 region is CASSLGGAGTDTQYF. CDR3 coding DNA: TGTGCCAGCAGCTTAGGGGGGGCTGGCACAGATACGCAGTATTTT.

The chain uses TRBV7-9 and TRBJ2-5; 8 nucleotides align to TRBD1. CDR1 is SEHNR and CDR2 is FQNEAQ in the germline V gene (reference sequence). J gave up 2 bases and V 5 bases, and 4 bases lay outside the gene matches. This CDR3 has 14 residues. CDR3 residues: CASSEGQVQETQYF. CDR3 bases: TGTGCCAGCAGCGAGGGACAGGTACAAGAGACCCAGTACTTC.

The chain joins TRBV9 to TRBJ2-1; D call uncertain. CDR3 length: 13 residues. The V and J ends lost 4 bases and 9 bases respectively, with 14 bases between them. CDR1 is SGDLS and CDR2 is YYNGEE in the germline V gene. The CDR3 protein is CASSSGSWGEQFF. The DNA of the CDR3 is TGTGCCAGCAGCTCTGGGTCCTGGGGTGAGCAGTTCTTC.

The chain combines TRBV18 with TRBJ1-2, with D perhaps TRBD1 (6 bases). Germline CDR1 and CDR2: KGHSH and LQKENI. Trimming removed 5 bases from V and 2 bases from J, with 18 bases in between. This CDR3 has 16 residues. CDR3 protein: CASSTRTVDINYGYTF. In DNA, the CDR3 is TGTGCCAGCTCAACGCGGACAGTGGATATAAACTATGGCTACACCTTC. The full variable domain, in which reference TRBV18 and TRBJ1-2 provide the parts outside the CDR3, is NAGVMQNPRHLVRRRGQEARLRCSPMKGHSHVYWYRQLPEEGLKFMVYLQKENIIDESGMPKERFSAEFPKEGPSILRIQQVVRGDSAAYFCASSTRTVDINYGYTFGSGTRLTVV.

This chain uses TRBV19 with TRBJ2-5; no definite D call. This CDR3 has 14 residues. Per germline, CDR1 LNHDA and CDR2 SQIVND (reference sequence). Trimming took off 5 bases at V and 2 bases at J, with 12 bases between the two ends. CDR3 coding DNA: TGTGCCAGTAGTCCCCGCTTGCAGCAAGAGACCCAGTACTTC. This sequence encodes CASSPRLQQETQYF.

The chain uses TRBV30 and TRBJ2-1; 11 bases fit TRBD1. The CDR3 totals 15 residues. Unmatched junction bases numbered 4, after V lost 0 bases and J lost 6 bases. Germline CDR1 reads GTSNPN; CDR2 reads SVGIG (reference sequence). CDR3 loop: CAWSVIGQGANEQFF. The CDR3 bases are TGTGCCTGGAGTGTAATCGGACAGGGGGCCAATGAGCAGTTCTTC.

This rearrangement joins TRBV10-3 to TRBJ2-3, with a possible D match to TRBD2 (5 bases). Germline V gives CDR1 ENHRY, CDR2 SYGVKD. V was clipped by 4 bases and J by 4 bases, with 9 bases between them. This CDR3 has 13 amino acids. The CDR3 nucleotides read TGTGCCATCAGTGCGGGATCAGCAGATACGCAGTATTTT. Its protein product is CAISAGSADTQYF.

This clone showed up just a few times. V is TRBV6-5 and J is TRBJ1-3, with unresolved D. The germline V gene encodes CDR1 MNHEY and CDR2 SVGAGI. This CDR3 spans 15 amino acids. Trimming shortened V by 7 bases and J by 0 bases, and 13 bases separated the two germline ends. The CDR3 nucleotides read TGTGCCAGCAAACCCGACGGCAGCTCTGGAAACACCATATATTTT. It yields the protein CASKPDGSSGNTIYF.

The CDR3: CATQGDNTFYGYTF. The CDR3 DNA follows: TGTGCCACACAGGGGGACAATACCTTTTATGGCTACACCTTC. The J gene is TRBJ1-2, the V gene TRBV10-3, with TRBD1 matching 8 bases. The V gene's germline CDR1 is ENHRY and CDR2 SYGVKD. V lost 10 bases, J lost 5 bases, and 12 bases stayed unmatched. The CDR3 covers 14 residues.

The rearrangement links TRBV7-2 to TRBJ2-7, with D tentatively TRBD2 (5 bases). Trimming cost V 4 bases and J 4 bases, with 20 bases left between them. CDR3 length equals 16 residues. Per germline, CDR1 SGHTA and CDR2 FQGNSA. The CDR3 loop is CASSSRRTRSPYEQYF. The CDR3 coding sequence is TGTGCCAGCAGCTCACGCCGGACTCGGTCTCCTTACGAGCAGTACTTC.

The chain couples TRBV4-3 to TRBJ2-2, with 8 bases that match TRBD2. Per germline, CDR1 LGHNA and CDR2 YSLEER. This CDR3 contains 18 residues. Unmatched junction bases numbered 10, after V lost 0 bases and J lost 4 bases. This CDR3 is CASSQDPPGGLGTGELFF. In DNA form, the CDR3 reads TGCGCCAGCAGCCAAGATCCTCCGGGGGGGCTGGGCACCGGGGAGCTGTTTTTT.

This CDR3 is CASSYQGQAADYGYTF. Here the CDR3 DNA reads TGCGCCAGCAGCTACCAAGGACAGGCGGCTGACTATGGCTACACCTTC. The V call is TRBV5-1, the J call TRBJ1-2; 7 nucleotides line up with TRBD1. There are 16 residues in the CDR3. The germline CDR1 and CDR2 sequences are SGHRS and YFSETQ. The junction had 11 bases not matched to a gene; V was cut back by 3 bases and J by 3 bases. Full variable domain (rest looked up from reference TRBV5-1 and TRBJ1-2): KAGVTQTPRYLIKTRGQQVTLSCSPISGHRSVSWYQQTPGQGLQFLFEYFSETQRNKGNFPGRFSGRQFSNSRSEMNVSTLELGDSALYLCASSYQGQAADYGYTFGSGTRLTVV.

This chain joins TRBV5-4 and TRBJ2-1, with 7 bases aligning to TRBD1. The CDR3 loop spans 15 amino acids. CDR1 SGHNT and CDR2 YYREEE come from the germline V gene (reference sequence). The junction had 13 bases not matched to a gene; V was cut back by 5 bases and J by 8 bases. The CDR3 here is CASSSGQDFLDEQFF. The CDR3 nucleotides read TGTGCCAGCAGTTCCGGACAGGATTTTTTGGATGAGCAGTTCTTC.

Comment on this clone: The same CDR3 also results from other DNA sequences found in this sample. The CDR3 protein is CASREGTGSTDTQYF. The CDR3 coding sequence is TGTGCCAGCAGAGAAGGGACAGGTAGCACAGATACGCAGTATTTT. The rearrangement joins TRBV28 to TRBJ2-3; 8 nucleotides match TRBD1. The germline V gene has CDR1 MDHEN and CDR2 SYDVKM. CDR3 size: 15 residues. V lost 6 bases and J lost 0; bases outside the gene matches: 5.

The chain joins TRBV11-2 to TRBJ2-1; the match to TRBD1 covers 10 bases. The CDR3 spans 18 residues. The J segment lost 8 bases and the V segment lost 4 bases, leaving 17 bases of the junction unmatched. Per the germline V gene, CDR1 is SGHAT and CDR2 is FQNNGV. The CDR3, as DNA: TGTGCCAGCAGCTCCCTCCATACCATGCGGGACAGGGGCTATGAGCAGTTCTTC. Its translation: CASSSLHTMRDRGYEQFF.

This clone was found once. The V call is TRBV6-1, the J call TRBJ2-3; D not certain. Trimming took off 6 bases at V and 0 bases at J, with 7 bases between the two ends. CDR1 is MNHNS and CDR2 is SASEGT in the germline V gene. This CDR3 comprises 13 residues. The CDR3 reads CASRDASTDTQYF. CDR3 in DNA: TGTGCCAGCAGGGATGCAAGCACAGATACGCAGTATTTT.